The T cell receptor beta chain under discussion was sequenced for a study of blood T cells in healthy people across ages. It was with a sample-barcoded 5' primer and a J-beta primer mix that a second PCR of roughly 6 to 11 cycles was run. Each CDR3 protein gets one entry after TCRdb re-called the 5' RACE reads with MiXCR. The table shows around 1,000,000 distinct CDR3 sequences, with about 25% occurring only once. Note on this clonotype: The germline gene is not matched at one end of the junction; a read error may be the cause.

This CDR3 has 12 residues. CDR1 and CDR2 from the germline V gene are SQVTM and ANQGSEA. The same sample was also used in a study of T cells of mothers and their children. As that study records: The extracted RNA was employed in its entirety for cDNA synthesis, at roughly 1.5 ug per 15 ul.

The sequencing input was blood. The J gene is TRBJ1-1, the V gene TRBV29-1; D not certain. The receptor was isolated from a girl aged 2 to 9 in good health. CDR3 DNA: TGTAGCGTTCTGGACGGGAACACTGAAGCTTTCTTT. Translation gives CSVLDGNTEAFF.